What follows are 5 T cell receptor beta chains derived from one specimen sequenced in a study of cytomegalovirus exposure and HLA in healthy donors. The PCR contained 60 Vbeta and 13 Jbeta primers. Repertoires were generated with immunoSEQ multiplex PCR, while TCRdb's copy carries only in-frame clones and drops some. Here the sample spans 100,000 to 150,000 clones, around four fifths being singletons. The sample taken for sequencing was PBMCs. The receptors derive from a man aged 18 to 29 in good health and CMV-seropositive.

V is TRBV7-2 and J is TRBJ1-2, with TRBD1 matching over 7 bases. The germline CDR1 and CDR2 sequences are SGHTA and FQGNSA. This CDR3 contains 17 residues. The trim removed 4 bases at V and 5 bases at J, leaving 16 bases unmatched. Here the CDR3 reads CASSSRSADRSTYGYTF. DNA of the CDR3: TGTGCCAGCAGCTCCCGGTCCGCGGACAGGTCGACTTATGGCTACACCTTC. Full variable domain (rest looked up from reference TRBV7-2 and TRBJ1-2): GAGVSQSPSNKVTEKGKDVELRCDPISGHTALYWYRQSLGQGLEFLIYFQGNSAPDKSGLPSDRFSAERTGGSVSTLTIQRTQQEDSAVYLCASSSRSADRSTYGYTFGSGTRLTVV.

The J gene is TRBJ1-2, the V gene TRBV30, with TRBD1 matching 11 bases. The CDR3 spans 12 residues. Germline V gene data show CDR1 as GTSNPN and CDR2 as SVGIG (reference sequence). J lost 8 bases, V lost 4 bases, and 3 bases had no gene match. The CDR3, as DNA: TGTGCCTGGATGGACAGGGGGCTAGGCTACACCTTC. Translated, it gives CAWMDRGLGYTF.

The chain employs TRBV11-2 and TRBJ2-7, with D tentatively TRBD2 (6 bases). The CDR3 is 15 amino acids. From germline, CDR1 is SGHAT and CDR2 FQNNGV. Trimming took off 5 bases at V and 6 bases at J, with 20 bases between the two ends. The CDR3 sequence: CASSPQGGVPREQYF. The CDR3 DNA sequence: TGTGCCAGCAGCCCCCAGGGCGGGGTCCCCCGCGAGCAGTACTTC. Full variable domain (outside the CDR3, taken from reference TRBV11-2 and TRBJ2-7): EAGVAQSPRYKIIEKRQSVAFWCNPISGHATLYWYQQILGQGPKLLIQFQNNGVVDDSQLPKDRFSAERLKGVDSTLKIQPAKLEDSAVYLCASSPQGGVPREQYFGPGTRLTVT.

The chain has TRBV19 and TRBJ2-7; D perhaps matches TRBD2 (5 bases). The CDR3 runs to 14 residues. Germline CDR1 LNHDA, CDR2 SQIVND (reference sequence). The V gene lost 0 bases and the J gene lost 5 bases, with 11 bases spanning the gap. CDR3 loop: CASSIEGEVHEQYF. The CDR3 region has the DNA TGTGCCAGTAGTATAGAGGGAGAAGTCCACGAGCAGTACTTC. The full variable domain, with the rest looked up from reference TRBV19 and TRBJ2-7, is DGGITQSPKYLFRKEGQNVTLSCEQNLNHDAMYWYRQDPGQGLRLIYYSQIVNDFQKGDIAEGYSVSREKKESFPLTVTSAQKNPTAFYLCASSIEGEVHEQYFGPGTRLTVT.

V usage is TRBV29-1 and J usage is TRBJ2-7; a possible D gene is TRBD2 (5 bases). Germline V gene data show CDR1 as SQVTM and CDR2 as ANQGSEA. The CDR3 is made up of 13 amino acids. Trimming shortened V by 2 bases and J by 4 bases, and 12 bases separated the two germline ends. CDR3 protein: CSVEIGVSYEQYF. The CDR3, as DNA: TGCAGCGTTGAAATCGGGGTGTCTTACGAGCAGTACTTC.